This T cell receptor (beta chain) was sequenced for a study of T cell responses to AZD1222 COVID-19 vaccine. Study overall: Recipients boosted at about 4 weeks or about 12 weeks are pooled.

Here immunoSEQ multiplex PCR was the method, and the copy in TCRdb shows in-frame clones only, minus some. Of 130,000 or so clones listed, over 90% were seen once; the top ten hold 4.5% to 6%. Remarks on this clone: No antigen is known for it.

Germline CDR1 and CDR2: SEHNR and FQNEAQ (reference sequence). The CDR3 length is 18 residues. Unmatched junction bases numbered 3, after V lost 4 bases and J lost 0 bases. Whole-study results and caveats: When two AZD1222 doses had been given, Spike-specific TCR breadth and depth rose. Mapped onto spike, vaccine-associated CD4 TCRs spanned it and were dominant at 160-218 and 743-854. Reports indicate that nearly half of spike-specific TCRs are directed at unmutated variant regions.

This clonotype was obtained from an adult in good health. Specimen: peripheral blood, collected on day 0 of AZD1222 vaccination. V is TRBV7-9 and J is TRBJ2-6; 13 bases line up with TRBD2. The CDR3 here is CASSSRTSGGSGANVLTF. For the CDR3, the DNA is TGTGCCAGCAGCTCACGGACTAGCGGGGGCTCTGGGGCCAACGTCCTGACTTTC. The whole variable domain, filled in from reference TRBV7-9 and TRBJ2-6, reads DTGVSQNPRHKITKRGQNVTFRCDPISEHNRLYWYRQTLGQGPEFLTYFQNEAQLEKSRLLSDRFSAERPKGSFSTLEIQRTEQGDSAMYLCASSSRTSGGSGANVLTFGAGSRLTVL.